Listed below are T cell receptor beta chains from one sample, sequenced in a study of siplizumab effects on memory and regulatory T cells. Produced via immunoSEQ multiplex PCR; TCRdb's table is partial and in-frame only. The sample lists some 110,000 clones; about 94% were seen once. Sequencing was performed on non-Treg CD4+ T cells sorted from blood. All receptors come from a human donor in good health. Both conserved end residues are part of each CDR3. A D gene is named only where the DNA matches it firmly. Only some rows state a clone size, as once, few, many or a class for expanded clones.

v_gene	len	j_gene	abundance	d_gene	CDR3aa	CDR3nt
TRBV9	14	TRBJ2-7	.	TRBD2	CASSVRDYSSEQYF	TGTGCCAGCAGCGTCCGGGACTATTCTTCCGAGCAGTACTTC
TRBV5-4	13	TRBJ1-1	once	.	CASSFDRNTEAFF	TGTGCCAGCAGCTTCGACAGGAACACTGAAGCTTTCTTT
TRBV9	16	TRBJ1-4	.	.	CASSFQGGATNEKLFF	TGTGCCAGCAGCTTTCAGGGTGGGGCAACTAATGAAAAACTGTTTTTT
TRBV6-5	15	TRBJ2-7	.	TRBD2	CASSYIAGSSYEQYF	TGTGCCAGCAGTTACATAGCGGGAAGCTCCTACGAGCAGTACTTC
TRBV5-1	14	TRBJ2-7	.	.	CASSLVSPTYEQYF	TGCGCCAGCAGCTTGGTGAGTCCTACCTACGAGCAGTACTTC
TRBV6-1	13	TRBJ1-1	.	.	CASSDRERSEAFF	TGTGCCAGCAGTGACAGGGAGAGATCTGAAGCTTTCTTT
TRBV7-9	13	TRBJ1-6	once	TRBD1	CASRQGDNSPLHF	TGTGCCAGTAGACAGGGCGACAATTCACCCCTCCACTTT
TRBV11-2	12	TRBJ1-5	.	.	CASKGTDQPQHF	TGTGCCAGCAAGGGGACCGATCAGCCCCAGCATTTT
TRBV5-1	14	TRBJ1-1	.	.	CASSSRELNTEAFF	TGCGCCAGCAGCTCCAGGGAACTGAACACTGAAGCTTTCTTT
TRBV5-1	15	TRBJ1-4	once	TRBD1	CASSPRQGANEKLFF	TGCGCCAGCAGCCCCCGACAGGGAGCTAATGAAAAACTGTTTTTT
TRBV10-3	13	TRBJ1-2	.	.	CAISGTGSYGYTF	TGTGCCATCAGCGGGACGGGTAGCTATGGCTACACCTTC
TRBV7-2	14	TRBJ2-7	.	.	CASSLVGGAYEQYF	TGTGCCAGCAGCTTAGTTGGGGGTGCCTACGAGCAGTACTTC
TRBV30	11	TRBJ2-7	.	.	CAWSTAYEQYF	TGTGCCTGGAGTACAGCTTACGAGCAGTACTTC
TRBV6-5	14	TRBJ1-3	.	TRBD1	CASSSTGAGNTIYF	TGTGCCAGCAGTTCGACAGGGGCTGGAAACACCATATATTTT
TRBV5-4	14	TRBJ2-7	.	.	CASSIDSRSYEQYF	TGTGCCAGCAGCATAGACAGTAGATCCTACGAGCAGTACTTC
TRBV30	15	TRBJ2-7	.	TRBD2	CAWGIEREAPHEQYF	TGTGCCTGGGGAATTGAACGGGAGGCCCCCCACGAGCAGTACTTC
TRBV30	11	TRBJ1-1	.	.	CAWVKNTEAFF	TGTGCCTGGGTAAAAAACACTGAAGCTTTCTTT
TRBV5-1	14	TRBJ1-1	.	.	CASSWSAENTEAFF	TGCGCCAGCAGCTGGTCCGCGGAAAACACTGAAGCTTTCTTT
TRBV5-8	14	TRBJ1-1	.	TRBD1	CASSKGQLNTEAFF	TGTGCCAGCAGCAAGGGACAGTTGAACACTGAAGCTTTCTTT
TRBV18	14	TRBJ2-7	.	.	CASSPQQGGYEQYF	TGTGCCAGCTCACCACAACAGGGAGGCTACGAGCAGTACTTC
TRBV4-1	15	TRBJ1-2	.	TRBD1	CASSRGQGPNYGYTF	TGCGCCAGCAGCCGAGGACAGGGGCCTAACTATGGCTACACCTTC
TRBV2	14	TRBJ1-2	.	.	CASSVGSDIYGYTF	TGTGCCAGCAGTGTCGGGTCAGACATCTATGGCTACACCTTC
TRBV19	15	TRBJ1-3	.	.	CASSISLESGNTIYF	TGTGCCAGTAGTATCTCCCTGGAAAGTGGAAACACCATATATTTT
TRBV19	16	TRBJ1-2	.	.	CASSIGGTGANYGYTF	TGTGCCAGTAGTATAGGTGGGACGGGAGCTAACTATGGCTACACCTTC
TRBV19	18	TRBJ2-1	.	TRBD2	CASSAGSGLAGVGNEQFF	TGTGCCAGTAGTGCCGGGTCCGGACTAGCGGGCGTAGGGAATGAGCAGTTCTTC
TRBV11-3	14	TRBJ2-1	.	.	CASSLHSSYNEQFF	TGTGCCAGCAGCTTACACTCCTCCTACAATGAGCAGTTCTTC
TRBV6-6	15	TRBJ2-1	once	.	CASSYSMRGPNEQFF	TGTGCCAGCAGTTACTCGATGCGGGGTCCCAATGAGCAGTTCTTC